The T cell receptor beta chain under discussion was sequenced for a study of vaccination and CD4 T cells after COVID-19. General observations from the study: Convalescent patients displayed spike mono-reactivity in 304 of 307 vaccine-specific clones.

CDR3 length: 13 amino acids. The germline V gene has CDR1 KGHDR and CDR2 SFDVKD. V gave up 5 bases and J gave up 2 bases, with 6 bases separating them. Time point in this sample: late sampling 161 to 241 days after vaccination in three convalescent patients. Treatment described: roughly 11-day PBMC culture with coronavirus spike peptide pools or control peptides (ViraFEST assay). There were positive PCR dates ranging from March to December 2020, all predating US Alpha, Beta and Delta variants. Sequenced with the Oncomine TCR Beta short-read assay was DNA taken from cultured CD4+ T cells. MiXCR was run by TCRdb on the PCR reads, yielding one entry per CDR3 protein. Among roughly 23,000 distinct CDR3 sequences listed, roughly two fifths were seen once. Of note for this clonotype: Its target is unknown.

The chain couples TRBV24-1 to TRBJ1-5, with D unclear. The material was CD4+ T cells from blood, cultured in vitro, obtained about 7 months after SARS-CoV-2 vaccination. The receptor was derived from a human donor who had recovered from COVID-19. CDR3 sequence reads: CATSGHGNQPQHF. CDR3 nucleotide sequence: TGTGCCACCAGTGGTCACGGCAATCAGCCCCAGCATTTT.